This is a list of T cell receptor beta chains from one sample in a study of OX40 agonist ivuxolimab in advanced cancers. Produced via immunoSEQ multiplex PCR; TCRdb's table is partial and in-frame only. The sample has about 88,000 clones; approximately 85% are singletons. The sequenced sample was CD4+ or CD8+ T cells sorted from blood, obtained in a trial of the OX40 agonist ivuxolimab. The receptors shown here come from an adult with an advanced solid tumor such as melanoma, head and neck, liver or kidney cancer. The CDR3 runs from the conserved cysteine through the conserved F or W. The D gene is left open where the match is weak. Clone sizes are given selectively: once, few, many, or a class where the clone is expanded.

clone_size,j_call,d_call,v_call,cdr3_aa,cdr3_nt
NA,TRBJ1-1,NA,TRBV10-2,CASSDGGSARTEAFF,TGCGCCAGCAGTGATGGCGGGTCGGCGAGGACTGAAGCTTTCTTT
NA,TRBJ2-3,TRBD2,TRBV7-2,CASSLVGGSVVDTQYF,TGTGCCAGCAGCTTAGTGGGGGGGTCGGTGGTGGATACGCAGTATTTT
NA,TRBJ2-5,NA,TRBV20-1,CSAQYQETQYF,TGCAGTGCTCAGTACCAAGAGACCCAGTACTTC
NA,TRBJ1-5,NA,TRBV28,CASRPTGTGDQPQHF,TGTGCCAGCAGGCCCACAGGGACCGGAGATCAGCCCCAGCATTTT
NA,TRBJ2-1,TRBD1,TRBV2,CANTGQGLYNEQFF,TGTGCCAACACGGGACAGGGTCTGTACAATGAGCAGTTCTTC
once,TRBJ2-7,TRBD2,TRBV27,CASNKLTSWEREGTYSYEQYF,TGTGCCAGCAACAAGCTTACGTCATGGGAGCGGGAGGGAACCTACTCCTACGAGCAGTACTTC
NA,TRBJ2-1,NA,TRBV5-1,CASSLKGNEQFF,TGCGCCAGCAGCTTGAAAGGAAATGAGCAGTTCTTC
NA,TRBJ2-2,NA,TRBV18,CASSLLSASYTGELFF,TGTGCCAGCTCACTCCTCTCAGCCTCGTACACCGGGGAGCTGTTTTTT
NA,TRBJ1-4,NA,TRBV2,CASGRQINEKLFF,TGTGCCAGCGGAAGACAGATTAATGAAAAACTGTTTTTT
NA,TRBJ2-5,NA,TRBV19,CASSLTRGYGETQYF,TGTGCCAGTAGTCTAACCAGGGGATATGGCGAGACCCAGTACTTC
NA,TRBJ2-5,NA,TRBV10-3,CAISEGGAETQYF,TGTGCCATCAGTGAAGGCGGGGCAGAGACCCAGTACTTC
once,TRBJ2-7,NA,TRBV25-1,CASSDRVDSREQYF,TGTGCCAGCAGTGACAGGGTCGATTCGCGTGAGCAGTACTTC
NA,TRBJ1-4,NA,TRBV5-1,CASSRDDRHEKLFF,TGCGCCAGCAGCCGGGACGATAGACACGAAAAACTGTTTTTT
NA,TRBJ2-1,NA,TRBV7-3,CASSQNSANRMGEQFF,TGTGCCAGCAGCCAAAACTCGGCCAATCGTATGGGTGAGCAGTTCTTC
NA,TRBJ2-3,NA,TRBV7-3,CASSLTLAGIYHADTQYF,TGTGCCAGCAGCTTAACACTAGCCGGGATCTATCACGCAGATACGCAGTATTTT
NA,TRBJ1-1,NA,TRBV21-1,CASSVRRVNTEAFF,TGTGCCAGCAGCGTACGACGGGTGAACACTGAAGCTTTCTTT
NA,TRBJ2-2,TRBD2,TRBV5-8,CASSLLATKNGELFF,TGTGCCAGCAGCCTACTAGCGACCAAGAACGGGGAGCTGTTTTTT
NA,TRBJ1-1,NA,TRBV5-1,CASRDRPNTEAFF,TGCGCCAGCCGCGACAGGCCGAACACTGAAGCTTTCTTT
NA,TRBJ2-3,TRBD2,TRBV30,CASQTGSGRTDTQYF,TGTGCCTCACAAACCGGTAGCGGGAGAACAGATACGCAGTATTTT
NA,TRBJ2-2,NA,TRBV9,CASSSHSKGDNTGELFF,TGTGCCAGCAGCTCACATAGTAAAGGAGATAACACCGGGGAGCTGTTTTTT
NA,TRBJ2-3,TRBD2,TRBV5-1,CASGTSGTTDTQYF,TGCGCCAGCGGGACTAGCGGTACCACAGATACGCAGTATTTT
NA,TRBJ2-3,NA,TRBV18,CASSPGGTDTQYF,TGTGCCAGCTCACCGGGAGGAACAGATACGCAGTATTTT
NA,TRBJ2-1,NA,TRBV19,CASSIRALFYNEQFF,TGTGCCAGTAGTATCCGGGCCCTATTCTACAATGAGCAGTTCTTC
NA,TRBJ2-1,TRBD1,TRBV7-6,CASSRGRQGSNEQFF,TGTGCCAGCAGCCGCGGACGACAGGGATCCAATGAGCAGTTCTTC
NA,TRBJ2-3,NA,TRBV27,CASTLRETDTQYF,TGTGCCAGCACCCTCAGGGAAACAGATACGCAGTATTTT
NA,TRBJ2-7,NA,TRBV4-2,CASSQGAGDDYEQYF,TGTGCCAGCAGCCAAGGTGCAGGGGACGACTACGAGCAGTACTTC
NA,TRBJ1-4,NA,TRBV2,CASTQFTGGEKLFF,TGTGCCAGCACCCAATTTACTGGGGGGGAAAAACTGTTTTTT
NA,TRBJ2-5,NA,TRBV11-2,CASTLGYAGTQYF,TGTGCCAGCACCCTCGGATACGCGGGGACCCAGTACTTC
NA,TRBJ2-6,NA,TRBV19,CASSIRQGISSGANVLTF,TGTGCCAGTAGTATTCGTCAGGGGATCAGCTCTGGGGCCAACGTCCTGACTTTC
once,TRBJ1-3,TRBD1,TRBV5-1,CASSVGQLLSGNTIYF,TGCGCCAGCAGCGTGGGACAGCTCCTCTCTGGAAACACCATATATTTT
few,TRBJ1-2,NA,TRBV6-1,CASSPESRGYGYTF,TGTGCCAGCAGTCCTGAGTCCCGTGGCTATGGCTACACCTTC
NA,TRBJ2-5,TRBD1,TRBV5-1,CASSLGQGRTKTQYF,TGCGCCAGCAGCTTGGGACAGGGAAGGACAAAGACCCAGTACTTC
NA,TRBJ1-3,NA,TRBV5-1,CATSEGSSGNTIYF,TGCGCCACAAGCGAGGGCAGCTCTGGAAACACCATATATTTT
NA,TRBJ2-1,TRBD1,TRBV7-2,CASSLTGTGVINEQFF,TGTGCCAGCAGCTTAACCGGGACAGGGGTGATAAATGAGCAGTTCTTC
once,TRBJ1-5,NA,TRBV18,CASSPSLRSLGPQHF,TGTGCCAGCTCACCAAGTTTGAGGAGCTTGGGGCCCCAGCATTTT
NA,TRBJ1-2,NA,TRBV2,CASSEVAILGYTF,TGTGCCAGCAGTGAGGTAGCGATCCTCGGCTACACCTTC
NA,TRBJ1-4,TRBD1,TRBV28,CASSQLKQGRVW,TGTGCCAGCAGTCAACTTAAACAGGGGAGAGTGTGG
NA,TRBJ2-5,NA,TRBV7-3,CASSLGQGETQYF,TGTGCCAGCAGCTTAGGGCAGGGCGAGACCCAGTACTTC
NA,TRBJ1-2,NA,TRBV7-2,CASSQGGPGGRNYGYTF,TGTGCCAGCAGCCAAGGCGGTCCTGGAGGTAGAAACTATGGCTACACCTTC
few,TRBJ1-4,TRBD1,TRBV9,CASSPRTGNEKLFF,TGTGCCAGCAGCCCACGGACAGGGAATGAAAAACTGTTTTTT
NA,TRBJ1-6,NA,TRBV6-5,CASTRTPRGFSPLHF,TGTGCCAGCACCCGAACGCCCAGGGGATTTTCACCCCTCCACTTT